A selection of T cell receptor beta chains follows, all from one sample in a study of blood T cell repertoires in COVID-19. Using immunoSEQ multiplex PCR, the repertoire was profiled, and TCRdb retains in-frame clones only, with some absent. Of 150,000 to 200,000 clones listed, over 75% were seen once; the top ten hold 9% to 10%. The sample comprised PBMCs or T cells enriched from blood (not recorded which). Every receptor here comes from a woman under 30 who had recovered from COVID-19. The CDR3 runs from the conserved cysteine through the conserved F or W. The order of the fields is D gene, V gene, J gene, CDR3 protein, CDR3 DNA. A D gene is named only where the DNA matches it firmly.

D gene: .; V gene: TRBV10-3; J gene: TRBJ1-2; CDR3 protein: CAITLRADSDYTF; CDR3 DNA: TGTGCCATCACACTCAGGGCGGATAGTGACTACACCTTC
D gene: .; V gene: TRBV19; J gene: TRBJ2-7; CDR3 protein: CASSFHGAEQYF; CDR3 DNA: TGTGCCAGTAGTTTCCATGGGGCCGAGCAGTACTTC
D gene: .; V gene: TRBV2; J gene: TRBJ1-5; CDR3 protein: CASSARSSNQPQHF; CDR3 DNA: TGTGCCAGCAGTGCCAGGTCTAGCAATCAGCCCCAGCATTTT
D gene: .; V gene: TRBV25-1; J gene: TRBJ1-2; CDR3 protein: CASSGAVRGYTF; CDR3 DNA: TGTGCCAGCAGTGGGGCAGTTCGAGGCTACACCTTC
D gene: .; V gene: TRBV7-2; J gene: TRBJ2-1; CDR3 protein: CASRSQGSSYNEQFF; CDR3 DNA: TGTGCCAGCAGATCACAGGGTAGCTCCTACAATGAGCAGTTCTTC
D gene: .; V gene: TRBV28; J gene: TRBJ1-2; CDR3 protein: CASSLVPETHGYTF; CDR3 DNA: TGTGCCAGCAGTTTAGTACCCGAAACTCATGGCTACACCTTC
D gene: TRBD1; V gene: TRBV11-2; J gene: TRBJ1-4; CDR3 protein: CASKTGGIGKLFF; CDR3 DNA: TGTGCCAGTAAAACAGGGGGGATTGGAAAACTGTTTTTT
D gene: .; V gene: TRBV6-2/TRBV6-3; J gene: TRBJ2-7; CDR3 protein: CASSYSGASSYEQYF; CDR3 DNA: TGTGCCAGCAGTTACTCGGGGGCGAGCTCCTACGAGCAGTACTTC
D gene: TRBD1; V gene: TRBV28; J gene: TRBJ2-1; CDR3 protein: CASSPRGQGYNEQFF; CDR3 DNA: TGTGCCAGCAGCCCAAGGGGACAGGGCTACAATGAGCAGTTCTTC
D gene: .; V gene: TRBV6-5; J gene: TRBJ2-1; CDR3 protein: CASTKGNSYNEQFF; CDR3 DNA: TGTGCCAGCACAAAGGGGAACTCCTACAATGAGCAGTTCTTC
D gene: .; V gene: TRBV3-1/TRBV3-2; J gene: TRBJ2-7; CDR3 protein: CASSQGLQAYYEQYF; CDR3 DNA: TGTGCCAGCAGCCAAGGTTTGCAGGCCTACTACGAGCAGTACTTC